The 21 T cell receptor beta chains listed next were all sequenced from one sample in a study of cytomegalovirus exposure and HLA in healthy donors. The protocol was immunoSEQ multiplex PCR, while the TCRdb copy is restricted to in-frame clones and leaves out a portion. This sample yields 200,000 to 250,000 clones, of which over 80% are seen a single time; about 14% belongs to the top ten. Sequenced: PBMCs. Receptors were obtained from a woman aged 25 to 39 in good health and CMV-seropositive.

The chain couples TRBV6-5 to TRBJ2-1; D gene unclear. Looked up from germline, CDR1 is MNHEY and CDR2 is SVGAGI. The CDR3 totals 13 residues. V dropped 6 bases and J dropped 7 bases, with 13 bases sitting between them. CDR3 in DNA: TGTGCCAGCAGCGACAACATCGGGAATGAGCAGTTCTTC. Its protein is CASSDNIGNEQFF.

Notes on this clone: This sample also contains other DNA sequences that code for the same CDR3. The J gene is TRBJ2-7, the V gene TRBV2; D remains ambiguous. The CDR3 sequence is 12 residues long. V was trimmed by 4 bases and J by 4 bases, leaving 8 bases between them. Germline assignment: CDR1 SNHLY and CDR2 FYNNEI. Written as DNA, the CDR3 is TGTGCCAGCAGTGGGCAGACTTACGAGCAGTACTTC. Its translation is CASSGQTYEQYF.

This clone was found many times. The chain combines TRBV5-1 with TRBJ2-5; weak D call: TRBD1 (6 bases). Per germline, CDR1 SGHRS and CDR2 YFSETQ. Trimming removed 2 bases from V and 5 bases from J, with 13 bases in between. This CDR3 has 14 residues. CDR3 sequence (DNA): TGCGCCAGCAGCTTAGGGCAGGGGCGGGAGACCCAGTACTTC. Protein sequence: CASSLGQGRETQYF.

The rearrangement uses TRBV25-1 and TRBJ1-4; 9 nucleotides agree with TRBD1. Unmatched junction bases numbered 4, after V lost 4 bases and J lost 7 bases. The germline V gene has CDR1 MGHDK and CDR2 SYGVNS. There are 14 residues in the CDR3. CDR3 amino acids: CASSGDRGFEKLFF. CDR3 nucleotides: TGTGCCAGCAGTGGCGACAGGGGGTTTGAAAAACTGTTTTTT.

The rearrangement uses TRBV7-8 and TRBJ1-2; TRBD1 might be the D (5 bases). The CDR3 runs to 13 residues. V lost 3 bases to trimming and J lost 10 bases, with 15 bases between them. Germline V gene sequence: CDR1 SGHVS, CDR2 FQNEAQ. The CDR3 bases are TGTGCCAGCAGCTTCGACAGCTTTAGAGACTACACCTTC. Its protein is CASSFDSFRDYTF.

This sequence joins TRBV28 and TRBJ1-4; D is perhaps TRBD1 (6 bases). This CDR3 spans 16 amino acids. V lost 5 bases and J lost 1, with 14 bases in between. Germline V gives CDR1 MDHEN, CDR2 SYDVKM. The CDR3 DNA reads TGTGCCAGCAGTCCAACAGGGATTGGAACTAATGAAAAACTGTTTTTT. As protein: CASSPTGIGTNEKLFF.

V usage is TRBV4-3 and J usage is TRBJ2-7, with TRBD2 identical over 9 bases. Germline lookup yields CDR1 LGHNA and CDR2 YSLEER. The CDR3 is 15 amino acids. Trimming at V came to 0 bases and at J to 2 bases, leaving 2 bases not matched to a gene. The CDR3, as DNA: TGCGCCAGCAGCCAAGATCCTAGCGGGACCTACGAGCAGTACTTC. This translates into CASSQDPSGTYEQYF.

The gene calls are TRBV9 and TRBJ1-4, with a possible D match to TRBD1 (6 bases). The CDR3 covers 17 residues. CDR1 is SGDLS, CDR2 YYNGEE, per germline. V lost 0 bases to trimming and J lost 7 bases, with 19 bases between them. CDR3 in DNA: TGTGCCAGCAGCGTAGGTGGAACCTTCGGAGGGGGTGAAAAACTGTTTTTT. It is translated as CASSVGGTFGGGEKLFF.

The chain carries TRBV6-5 and TRBJ2-7; 11 bases agree with TRBD2. Losses at the gene ends were 0 bases for V and 6 bases for J; bases not matched to a gene: 7. The CDR3 runs 16 residues. Germline CDR1 is MNHEY and CDR2 is SVGAGI. The CDR3 spells CASSYSIELAGVEQYF. The CDR3 DNA reads as TGTGCCAGCAGTTACTCGATCGAACTAGCGGGAGTCGAGCAGTACTTC.

This chain joins TRBV9 and TRBJ2-3; D remains unclear. The CDR3 is 15 residues long. Germline V gives CDR1 SGDLS, CDR2 YYNGEE. V lost 2 bases, J lost 0 bases, and 10 bases lay in between. The DNA of the CDR3 is TGTGCCAGCAGCGTTGTAGCAAAAAGCACAGATACGCAGTATTTT. Protein sequence: CASSVVAKSTDTQYF.

The chain uses TRBV9 and TRBJ2-5; no clear D gene. V was pared by 4 bases and J by 4 bases, with 14 bases between. The V gene's germline CDR1 is SGDLS and CDR2 YYNGEE. The CDR3 totals 14 residues. CDR3 coding DNA: TGTGCCAGCAGCCCGAGGCAGGAGCCAGAGACCCAGTACTTC. This encodes CASSPRQEPETQYF.

With respect to this clone: The identical CDR3 is also encoded by other nucleotide sequences in the sample. The V gene is TRBV27, the J gene TRBJ2-3; D is unresolved. Trimming took off 0 bases at V and 6 bases at J, with 7 bases between the two ends. The length of the CDR3 is 13 residues. The germline V gene has CDR1 MNHEY and CDR2 SMNVEV (reference sequence). DNA of the CDR3: TGTGCCAGCAGTTTATCCCGAATGGATACGCAGTATTTT. This gives the protein CASSLSRMDTQYF.

The V gene is TRBV5-1, the J gene TRBJ2-6, with D perhaps TRBD1 or TRBD2 (5 bases each). The germline V gene encodes CDR1 SGHRS and CDR2 YFSETQ. CDR3 length: 15 amino acids. Trimming took 4 bases from V and 2 from J, leaving 10 bases between them. The CDR3 is CASSEEGPGANVLTF. The CDR3 DNA follows: TGCGCCAGCAGCGAAGAGGGACCTGGGGCCAACGTCCTGACTTTC.

This clone showed up just once. The chain carries TRBV18 and TRBJ1-2; D remains unclear. Trimming shortened V by 2 bases and J by 2 bases, and 3 bases separated the two germline ends. There are 12 residues in the CDR3. The germline V gene encodes CDR1 KGHSH and CDR2 LQKENI. The CDR3 reads CASSPENYGYTF. Here the CDR3 DNA reads TGTGCCAGCTCACCAGAAAACTATGGCTACACCTTC.

V is TRBV28 and J is TRBJ1-5; no definite D call. In germline, CDR1 is MDHEN, CDR2 SYDVKM. Deletions cut 4 bases from V and 3 bases from J, with 7 bases between. The CDR3 length is 13 residues. CDR3 sequence: CASSSVNNQPQHF. CDR3 bases: TGTGCCAGCAGTTCGGTAAACAATCAGCCCCAGCATTTT.

V is TRBV7-3 and J is TRBJ2-3, with a weak D call TRBD2 (7 bases). Looked up from germline, CDR1 is SGHTA and CDR2 is FQGTGA. The CDR3 runs to 14 residues. With 1 base removed from V and 8 bases from J, the gap between germline ends came to 13 bases. The DNA for the CDR3 is TGTGCCAGCAGCTTAAGGGAGGGGGAGGGTACGCAGTATTTT. Encoded protein: CASSLREGEGTQYF.

The rearrangement uses TRBV9 and TRBJ1-1; TRBD1 might be the D (5 bases). The CDR3 is 13 amino acids. V gave up 0 bases and J gave up 8 bases, with 11 bases separating them. Germline V gene lookup returns CDR1 SGDLS and CDR2 YYNGEE. The CDR3 protein is CASSVEQVSEAFF. DNA for the CDR3: TGTGCCAGCAGCGTAGAACAGGTATCGGAAGCTTTCTTT.

This clone was found a few times. The V and J genes are TRBV28 and TRBJ1-5; unclear D gene. The CDR3 has 12 residues. Germline lookup yields CDR1 MDHEN and CDR2 SYDVKM. With 7 bases removed from V and 6 bases from J, the gap between germline ends came to 10 bases. Written as DNA, the CDR3 is TGTGCCAGCACCAAGGACGTTCAGCCCCAGCATTTT. As protein: CASTKDVQPQHF.

The chain joins TRBV2 to TRBJ1-1; maybe TRBD1 (6 bases). The germline V gene encodes CDR1 SNHLY and CDR2 FYNNEI. V lost 1 base and J lost 4, with 13 bases in between. CDR3 length equals 15 residues. The CDR3 DNA follows: TGTGCCAGCAGTGAAGGTGGCTTAGGGGGCACTGAAGCTTTCTTT. This encodes CASSEGGLGGTEAFF.

V is TRBV4-3 and J is TRBJ2-1; perhaps D is TRBD1 or TRBD2 (5 bases each). The germline V and J ends were trimmed by 1 base and 5 bases, with 12 bases remaining between them. CDR3 length equals 15 residues. In germline, CDR1 is LGHNA, CDR2 YSLEER. The CDR3: CASSQGGMGHNEQFF. The CDR3 DNA reads as TGCGCCAGCAGCCAAGGGGGGATGGGCCACAATGAGCAGTTCTTC.

The rearrangement uses TRBV10-1 and TRBJ2-1; 9 bases match TRBD1. This CDR3 region has 14 residues. V gave up 8 bases and J gave up 7 bases; unmatched junction bases: 9. Per germline, CDR1 WNHNN and CDR2 SYGVQD (reference sequence). CDR3: CASGAGTGLNEQFF. The DNA of the CDR3 is TGCGCCAGCGGAGCCGGGACAGGGTTGAATGAGCAGTTCTTC.